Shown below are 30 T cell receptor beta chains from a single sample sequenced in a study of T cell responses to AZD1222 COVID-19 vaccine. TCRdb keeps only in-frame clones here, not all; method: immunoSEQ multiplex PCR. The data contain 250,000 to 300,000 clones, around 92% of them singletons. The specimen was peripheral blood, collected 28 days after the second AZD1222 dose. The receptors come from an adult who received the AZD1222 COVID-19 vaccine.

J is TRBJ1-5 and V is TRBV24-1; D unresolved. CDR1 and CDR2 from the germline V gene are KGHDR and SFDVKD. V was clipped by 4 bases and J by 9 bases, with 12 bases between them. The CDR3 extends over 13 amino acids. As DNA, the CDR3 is TGTGCCACCAGTGACACCGTGGATGGGCCCCAGCATTTT. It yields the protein CATSDTVDGPQHF.

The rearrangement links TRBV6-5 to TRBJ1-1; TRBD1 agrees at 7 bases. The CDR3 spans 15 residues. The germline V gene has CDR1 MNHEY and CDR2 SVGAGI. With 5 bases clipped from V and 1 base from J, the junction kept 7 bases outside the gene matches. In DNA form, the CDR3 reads TGTGCCAGCAGTCACAGGGGAATTGGGAACACTGAAGCTTTCTTT. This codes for CASSHRGIGNTEAFF.

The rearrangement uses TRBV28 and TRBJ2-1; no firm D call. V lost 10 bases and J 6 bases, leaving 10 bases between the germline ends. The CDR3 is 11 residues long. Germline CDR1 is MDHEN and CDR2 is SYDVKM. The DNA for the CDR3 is TGTGCCACCACGGACCCCAATGAGCAGTTCTTC. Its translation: CATTDPNEQFF.

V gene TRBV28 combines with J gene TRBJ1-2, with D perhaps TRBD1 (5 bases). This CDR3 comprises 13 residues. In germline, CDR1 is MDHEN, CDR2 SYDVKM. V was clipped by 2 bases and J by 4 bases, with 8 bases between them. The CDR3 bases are TGTGCCAGCAGTTTAATCAGGGTCTATGGCTACACCTTC. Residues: CASSLIRVYGYTF.

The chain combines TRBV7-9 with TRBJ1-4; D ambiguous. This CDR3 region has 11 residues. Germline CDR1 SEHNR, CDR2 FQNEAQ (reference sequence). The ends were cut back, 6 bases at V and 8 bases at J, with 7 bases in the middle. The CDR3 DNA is TGTGCCAGCAGTTCCAGCGAAAAACTGTTTTTT. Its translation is CASSSSEKLFF. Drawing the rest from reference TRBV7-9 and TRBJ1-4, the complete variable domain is DTGVSQNPRHKITKRGQNVTFRCDPISEHNRLYWYRQTLGQGPEFLTYFQNEAQLEKSRLLSDRFSAERPKGSFSTLEIQRTEQGDSAMYLCASSSSEKLFFGSGTQLSVL.

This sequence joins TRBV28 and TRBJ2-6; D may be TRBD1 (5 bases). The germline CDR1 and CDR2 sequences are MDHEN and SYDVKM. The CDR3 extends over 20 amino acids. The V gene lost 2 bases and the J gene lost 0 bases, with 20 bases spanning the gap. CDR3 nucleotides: TGTGCCAGCAGTTTACGATTGGCAGGGAAGGCTGCCTCTGGGGCCAACGTCCTGACTTTC. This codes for CASSLRLAGKAASGANVLTF.

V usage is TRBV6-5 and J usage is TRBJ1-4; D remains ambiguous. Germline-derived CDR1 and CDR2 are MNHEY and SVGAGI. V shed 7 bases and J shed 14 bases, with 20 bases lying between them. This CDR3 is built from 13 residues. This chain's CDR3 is CASIRTESSRLFF. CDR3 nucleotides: TGTGCCAGCATTCGGACTGAGAGCTCGAGGCTGTTTTTT.

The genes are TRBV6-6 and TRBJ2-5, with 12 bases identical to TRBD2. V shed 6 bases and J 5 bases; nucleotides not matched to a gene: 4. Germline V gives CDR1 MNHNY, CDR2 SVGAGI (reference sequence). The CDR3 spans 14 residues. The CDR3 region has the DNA TGTGCCAGCAGCCCTAGCGGGGGGGATGAGACCCAGTACTTC. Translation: CASSPSGGDETQYF.

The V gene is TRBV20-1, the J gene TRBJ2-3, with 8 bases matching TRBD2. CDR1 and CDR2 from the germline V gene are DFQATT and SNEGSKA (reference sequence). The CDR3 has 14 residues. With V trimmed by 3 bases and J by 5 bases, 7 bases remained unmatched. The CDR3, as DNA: TGCAGTGCTAGTAAAGCGGGAGTGAAAGATACGCAGTATTTT. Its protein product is CSASKAGVKDTQYF.

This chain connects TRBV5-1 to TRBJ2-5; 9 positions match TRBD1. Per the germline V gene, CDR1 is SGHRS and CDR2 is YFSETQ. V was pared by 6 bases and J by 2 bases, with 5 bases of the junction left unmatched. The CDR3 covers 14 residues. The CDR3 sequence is CASTTGQGQETQYF. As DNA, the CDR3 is TGCGCCAGCACTACGGGACAGGGACAAGAGACCCAGTACTTC.

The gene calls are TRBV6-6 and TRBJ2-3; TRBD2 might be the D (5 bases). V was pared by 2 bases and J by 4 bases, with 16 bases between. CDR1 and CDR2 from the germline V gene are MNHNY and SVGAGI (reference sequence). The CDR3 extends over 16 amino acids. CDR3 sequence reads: CASSYADLSGADTQYF. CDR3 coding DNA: TGTGCCAGCAGTTACGCTGACCTTTCCGGGGCAGATACGCAGTATTTT.

DNA for the CDR3: TGTGCCAGTAGTATGACGGGGGCTCGGAATCAGCCCCAGCATTTT. Translation gives CASSMTGARNQPQHF. The rearrangement uses TRBV19 and TRBJ1-5; TRBD1 might be the D (6 bases). Looked up from germline, CDR1 is LNHDA and CDR2 is SQIVND (reference sequence). There are 15 residues in the CDR3. Trimming took 3 bases from V and 4 from J, leaving 13 bases between them.

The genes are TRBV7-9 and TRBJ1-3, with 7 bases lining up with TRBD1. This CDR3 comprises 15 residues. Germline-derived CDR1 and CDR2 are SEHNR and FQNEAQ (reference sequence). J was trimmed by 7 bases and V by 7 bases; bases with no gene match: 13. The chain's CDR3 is CASTTRPGTANTIYF. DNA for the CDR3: TGTGCCAGCACCACCCGTCCCGGGACAGCCAACACCATATATTTT.

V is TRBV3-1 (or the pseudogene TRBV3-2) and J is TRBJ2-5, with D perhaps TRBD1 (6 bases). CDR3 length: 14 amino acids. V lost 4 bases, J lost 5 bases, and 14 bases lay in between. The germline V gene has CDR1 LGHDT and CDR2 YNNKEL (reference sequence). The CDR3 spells CASSLGQLVETQYF. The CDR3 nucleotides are TGTGCCAGCAGCCTCGGACAGCTAGTCGAGACCCAGTACTTC.

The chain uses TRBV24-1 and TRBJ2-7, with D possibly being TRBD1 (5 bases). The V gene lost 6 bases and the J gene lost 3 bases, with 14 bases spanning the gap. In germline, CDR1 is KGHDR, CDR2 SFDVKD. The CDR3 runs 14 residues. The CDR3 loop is CATSKDILGYEQYF. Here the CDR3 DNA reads TGTGCCACCAGTAAGGACATCCTGGGCTACGAGCAGTACTTC.

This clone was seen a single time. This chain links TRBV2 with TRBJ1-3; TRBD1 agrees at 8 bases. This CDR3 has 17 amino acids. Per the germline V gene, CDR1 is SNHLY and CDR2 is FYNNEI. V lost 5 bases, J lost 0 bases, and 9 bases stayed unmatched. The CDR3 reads CASSPPRDRFSGNTIYF. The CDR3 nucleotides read TGTGCCAGCAGTCCCCCCCGGGACAGGTTCTCTGGAAACACCATATATTTT. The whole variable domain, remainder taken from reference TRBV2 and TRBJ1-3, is EPEVTQTPSHQVTQMGQEVILRCVPISNHLYFYWYRQILGQKVEFLVSFYNNEISEKSEIFDDQFSVERPDGSNFTLKIRSTKLEDSAMYFCASSPPRDRFSGNTIYFGEGSWLTVV.

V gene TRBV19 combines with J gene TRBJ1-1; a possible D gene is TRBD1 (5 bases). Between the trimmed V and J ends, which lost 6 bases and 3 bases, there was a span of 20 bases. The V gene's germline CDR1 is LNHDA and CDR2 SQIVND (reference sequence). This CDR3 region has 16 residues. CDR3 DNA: TGTGCCAGTAGGACCGGGACGGAAGGGTTTTACACTGAAGCTTTCTTT. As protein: CASRTGTEGFYTEAFF.

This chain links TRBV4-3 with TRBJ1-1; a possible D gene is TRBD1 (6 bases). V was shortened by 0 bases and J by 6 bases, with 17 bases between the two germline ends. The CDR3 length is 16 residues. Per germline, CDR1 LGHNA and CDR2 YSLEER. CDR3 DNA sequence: TGCGCCAGCAGCCAAGAAACGCCGGGGGCTGTGTCTGAAGCTTTCTTT. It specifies CASSQETPGAVSEAFF.

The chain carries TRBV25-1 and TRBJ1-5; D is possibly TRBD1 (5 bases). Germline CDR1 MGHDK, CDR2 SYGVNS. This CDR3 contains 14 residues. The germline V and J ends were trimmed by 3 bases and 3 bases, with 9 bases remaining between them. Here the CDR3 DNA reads TGTGCCAGCAGTGAGGGCAGGGACAATCAGCCCCAGCATTTT. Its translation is CASSEGRDNQPQHF.

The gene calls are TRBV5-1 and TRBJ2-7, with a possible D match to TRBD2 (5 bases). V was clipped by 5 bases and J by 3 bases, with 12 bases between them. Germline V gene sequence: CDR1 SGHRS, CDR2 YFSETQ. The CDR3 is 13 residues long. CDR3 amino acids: CASRRTPLYEQYF. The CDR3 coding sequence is TGCGCCAGCAGGAGGACTCCTCTCTACGAGCAGTACTTC.

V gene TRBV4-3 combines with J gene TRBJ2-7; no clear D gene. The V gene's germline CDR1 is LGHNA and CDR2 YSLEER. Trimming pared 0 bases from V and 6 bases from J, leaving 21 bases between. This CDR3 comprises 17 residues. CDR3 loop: CASSQEGAGRRATEQYF. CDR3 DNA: TGCGCCAGCAGCCAAGAGGGCGCAGGTCGACGGGCGACCGAGCAGTACTTC.

This chain's CDR3 is CASSQTNEQFF. The CDR3 nucleotides are TGTGCCAGCAGTCAGACCAATGAGCAGTTCTTC. The rearrangement uses TRBV2 and TRBJ2-1; D gene ambiguous. CDR3 length equals 11 residues. Trimming removed 5 bases at V and 6 bases at J, with 5 bases between. Germline V CDR1 and CDR2: SNHLY, FYNNEI.

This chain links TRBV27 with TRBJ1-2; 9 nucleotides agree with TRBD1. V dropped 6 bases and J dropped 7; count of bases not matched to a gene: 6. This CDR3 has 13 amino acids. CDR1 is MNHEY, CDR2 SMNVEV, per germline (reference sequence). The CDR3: CASSTGGAGGYTF. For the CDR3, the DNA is TGTGCCAGCAGCACAGGGGGCGCGGGTGGCTACACCTTC.

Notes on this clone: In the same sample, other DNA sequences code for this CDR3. CDR3 bases: TGTGCCAGCAGTTTGTCCCGGGGTTACGAGCAGTACTTC. Amino acids: CASSLSRGYEQYF. The rearrangement joins TRBV28 to TRBJ2-7; weak D call: TRBD2 (5 bases). The germline gives CDR1 MDHEN, CDR2 SYDVKM. The CDR3 length is 13 residues. V was pared by 3 bases and J by 4 bases, with 10 bases between.

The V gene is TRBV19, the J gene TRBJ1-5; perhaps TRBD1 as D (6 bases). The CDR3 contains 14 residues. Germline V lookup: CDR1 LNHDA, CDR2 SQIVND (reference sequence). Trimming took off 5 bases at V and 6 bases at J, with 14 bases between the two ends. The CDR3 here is CASSVQGTGQPQHF. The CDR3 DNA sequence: TGTGCCAGTAGTGTACAGGGAACGGGTCAGCCCCAGCATTTT. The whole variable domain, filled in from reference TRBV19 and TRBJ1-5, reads DGGITQSPKYLFRKEGQNVTLSCEQNLNHDAMYWYRQDPGQGLRLIYYSQIVNDFQKGDIAEGYSVSREKKESFPLTVTSAQKNPTAFYLCASSVQGTGQPQHFGDGTRLSIL.

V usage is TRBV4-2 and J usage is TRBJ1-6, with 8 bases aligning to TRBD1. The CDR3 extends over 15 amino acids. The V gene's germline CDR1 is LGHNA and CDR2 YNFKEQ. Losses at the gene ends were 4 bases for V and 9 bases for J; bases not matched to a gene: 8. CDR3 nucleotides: TGTGCCAGCAGCCCGACAGGACAGGGAAGTTCACCCCTCCACTTT. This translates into CASSPTGQGSSPLHF.

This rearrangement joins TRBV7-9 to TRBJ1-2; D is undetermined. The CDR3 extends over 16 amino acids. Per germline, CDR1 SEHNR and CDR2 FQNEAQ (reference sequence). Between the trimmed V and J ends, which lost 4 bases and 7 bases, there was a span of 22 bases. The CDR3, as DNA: TGTGCCAGCAGCTCCACACGTCGGGGAGTTTATGTTGGCTACACCTTC. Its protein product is CASSSTRRGVYVGYTF.

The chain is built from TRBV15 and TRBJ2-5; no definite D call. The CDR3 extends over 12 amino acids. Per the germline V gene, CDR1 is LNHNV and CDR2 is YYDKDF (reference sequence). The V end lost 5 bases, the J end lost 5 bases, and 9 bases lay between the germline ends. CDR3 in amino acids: CATSSYDETQYF. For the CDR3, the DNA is TGTGCCACCAGCTCCTATGATGAGACCCAGTACTTC. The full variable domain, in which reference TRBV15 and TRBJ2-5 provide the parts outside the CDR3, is DAMVIQNPRYQVTQFGKPVTLSCSQTLNHNVMYWYQQKSSQAPKLLFHYYDKDFNNEADTPDNFQSRRPNTSFCFLDIRSPGLGDTAMYLCATSSYDETQYFGPGTRLLVL.

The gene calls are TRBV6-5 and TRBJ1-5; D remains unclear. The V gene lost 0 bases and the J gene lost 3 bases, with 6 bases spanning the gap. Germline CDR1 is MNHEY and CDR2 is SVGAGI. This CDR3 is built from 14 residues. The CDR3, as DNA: TGTGCCAGCAGTTACTCGACCCCCAATCAGCCCCAGCATTTT. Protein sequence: CASSYSTPNQPQHF.

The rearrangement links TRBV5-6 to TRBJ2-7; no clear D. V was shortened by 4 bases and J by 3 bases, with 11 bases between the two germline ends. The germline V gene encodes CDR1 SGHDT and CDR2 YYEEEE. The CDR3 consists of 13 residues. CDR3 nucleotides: TGTGCCAGCAGCCTGGGTGCGCACTACGAGCAGTACTTC. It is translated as CASSLGAHYEQYF.